The 11 T cell receptor beta chains presented below share a single source sample, sequenced in a study of T cell responses to AZD1222 COVID-19 vaccine. Assay used: immunoSEQ multiplex PCR; TCRdb lists only in-frame clones, some missing. The table lists about 160,000 clones, 88% of them singletons. The sequencing here drew on peripheral blood, taken 28 days after the second AZD1222 dose. These TCRs come from an adult who received the AZD1222 COVID-19 vaccine.

The chain combines TRBV10-3 with TRBJ1-2; no firm D call. Germline CDR1 ENHRY, CDR2 SYGVKD. Trimming removed 8 bases from V and 0 bases from J, with 10 bases in between. This CDR3 is 13 amino acids long. The CDR3 region is CAIGQNTNYGYTF. The CDR3 DNA reads TGTGCCATCGGTCAAAACACTAACTATGGCTACACCTTC.

The chain recombines TRBV7-9 with TRBJ1-2, with 8 bases that match TRBD1. The J segment lost 4 bases and the V segment lost 5 bases, leaving 15 bases of the junction unmatched. Per germline, CDR1 SEHNR and CDR2 FQNEAQ (reference sequence). There are 17 residues in the CDR3. The CDR3 coding sequence is TGTGCCAGCAGCGCTAACCTAGGGGCAGGGGGCGGCTATGGCTACACCTTC. It specifies CASSANLGAGGGYGYTF.

The gene calls are TRBV7-9 and TRBJ1-6; D is perhaps TRBD1 (6 bases). Germline loops: CDR1 SEHNR, CDR2 FQNEAQ (reference sequence). The V end lost 7 bases, the J end lost 10 bases, and 14 bases lay between the germline ends. The CDR3 extends over 13 amino acids. CDR3 coding DNA: TGTGCCAGCATACAGGGAACGGGGTCACCCCTCCACTTT. Residues: CASIQGTGSPLHF.

The V call is TRBV3-1 (or the pseudogene TRBV3-2), the J call TRBJ1-1; the match to TRBD1 covers 8 bases. V shed 1 base, J shed 10 bases, and the junction held 8 bases outside the gene matches. This CDR3 spans 14 amino acids. From germline, CDR1 is LGHDT and CDR2 YNNKEL (reference sequence). The CDR3 is CASSQGAGGAGAFF. Here the CDR3 DNA reads TGTGCCAGCAGCCAAGGGGCAGGGGGCGCAGGAGCTTTCTTT.

The chain links TRBV5-4 to TRBJ1-2; 8 positions agree with TRBD1. V was pared by 1 base and J by 5 bases, with 1 base of the junction left unmatched. CDR1 and CDR2 (germline): SGHNT, YYREEE (reference sequence). CDR3 length equals 13 residues. CDR3 nucleotides: TGTGCCAGCAGCTTGAGACAGGGGTATGGCTACACCTTC. This sequence encodes CASSLRQGYGYTF.

The gene calls are TRBV9 and TRBJ1-2; no firm D call. V was cut by 4 bases and J by 2 bases, with 15 bases left in between. The CDR3 has 15 amino acids. The germline CDR1 and CDR2 sequences are SGDLS and YYNGEE. As DNA, the CDR3 is TGTGCCAGCAGCACCGACGCTATGTACAACTATGGCTACACCTTC. Its protein product is CASSTDAMYNYGYTF.

The V call is TRBV6-5, the J call TRBJ2-5; the match to TRBD1 covers 9 bases. The CDR3 totals 13 residues. Trimming at V came to 10 bases and at J to 5 bases, leaving 8 bases not matched to a gene. Germline loops: CDR1 MNHEY, CDR2 SVGAGI. CDR3 in DNA: TGTGCCAACGGGGACAGGGCAGGCGAGACCCAGTACTTC. It encodes CANGDRAGETQYF.

The V call is TRBV6-1, the J call TRBJ1-2; D unclear. V lost 1 base and J lost 4, with 13 bases in between. The CDR3 has 15 residues. Looked up from germline, CDR1 is MNHNS and CDR2 is SASEGT. The DNA of the CDR3 is TGTGCCAGCAGTGAAGGACCGGGGAACCGCTATGGCTACACCTTC. This translates into CASSEGPGNRYGYTF.

A few counts support this clone. V is TRBV6-2 or TRBV6-3 and J is TRBJ2-3; D is undetermined. Trimming cost V 5 bases and J 4 bases, with 19 bases left between them. The CDR3 spans 16 residues. Germline V gene lookup returns CDR1 MNHEY and CDR2 SVGEGT. The DNA of the CDR3 is TGTGCCAGCAGTCAAGTCCCTACGCCGTGGGCAGATACGCAGTATTTT. Its protein product is CASSQVPTPWADTQYF.

The rearrangement uses TRBV29-1 and TRBJ1-1; D call uncertain. Looked up from germline, CDR1 is SQVTM and CDR2 is ANQGSEA. This CDR3 comprises 12 residues. V gave up 4 bases and J gave up 4 bases, with 10 bases separating them. CDR3 nucleotides: TGCAGCGTTGTTTTTGGCGGCACTGAAGCTTTCTTT. This translates into CSVVFGGTEAFF.

The chain has TRBV27 and TRBJ1-2; D uncertain. Germline V lookup: CDR1 MNHEY, CDR2 SMNVEV (reference sequence). CDR3 length: 16 amino acids. Trimming pared 0 bases from V and 7 bases from J, leaving 18 bases between. CDR3 DNA: TGTGCCAGCAGTTTATCGTGGGGTCGCCAGGTTCGTGGCTACACCTTC. Translation: CASSLSWGRQVRGYTF.